The 8 T cell receptor beta chains reported below all come from one sample, sequenced in a study of brain T cells in children with intractable seizures. Data came from immunoSEQ multiplex PCR; TCRdb stores just in-frame clones and leaves some out. The table shows roughly 120,000 clones, with roughly 94% occurring only once. The specimen was peripheral blood, collected at surgery. These receptors came from a boy under two years old with hemimegalencephaly and intractable seizures.

V usage is TRBV18 and J usage is TRBJ1-4; 7 bases map to TRBD1. V trimming: 2 bases; J trimming: 6 bases; junction bases outside the gene matches: 9. There are 16 residues in the CDR3. Germline lookup yields CDR1 KGHSH and CDR2 LQKENI. As DNA, the CDR3 is TGTGCCAGCTCACCAACACAGGGGCTTTGGGATGAAAAACTGTTTTTT. This translates into CASSPTQGLWDEKLFF.

The chain couples TRBV4-1 to TRBJ1-5; D is possibly TRBD1 (6 bases). V was trimmed by 1 base and J by 6 bases, leaving 10 bases between them. Germline V gives CDR1 MGHRA, CDR2 YSYEKL. The CDR3 length is 14 residues. This CDR3 is CASSQVGGLQPQHF. DNA for the CDR3: TGCGCCAGCAGCCAAGTGGGGGGGCTTCAGCCCCAGCATTTT.

The chain combines TRBV5-1 with TRBJ2-7, with a possible D match to TRBD2 (5 bases). The CDR3 spans 11 residues. The germline CDR1 and CDR2 sequences are SGHRS and YFSETQ. Trimming shortened V by 3 bases and J by 10 bases, and 11 bases separated the two germline ends. CDR3 protein: CASSWGAHQYF. The CDR3 nucleotides are TGCGCCAGCAGCTGGGGAGCTCATCAGTACTTC.

The chain links TRBV7-6 to TRBJ2-7; 13 bases line up with TRBD2. J lost 5 bases, V lost 5 bases, and 24 bases had no gene match. This CDR3 is 21 amino acids long. Per germline, CDR1 SGHVS and CDR2 FNYEAQ. The CDR3 region is CASSPGLAGEGFPSKANEQYF. The CDR3 coding sequence is TGTGCCAGCAGCCCCGGACTAGCGGGAGAGGGCTTTCCTTCGAAGGCTAACGAGCAGTACTTC.

V and J are TRBV7-9 and TRBJ2-7; no clear D. V shed 0 bases and J shed 4 bases, with 10 bases lying between them. Germline V lookup: CDR1 SEHNR, CDR2 FQNEAQ (reference sequence). This CDR3 is built from 14 residues. The CDR3 DNA reads as TGTGCCAGCAGCTTAGCCGAGTATGTATACGAGCAGTACTTC. Amino acid sequence: CASSLAEYVYEQYF.

V gene TRBV28 combines with J gene TRBJ2-7; 8 bases are shared with TRBD2. There are 14 residues in the CDR3. The V and J ends lost 5 bases and 2 bases, in that order; junction bases with no gene match: 5. Germline-derived CDR1 and CDR2 are MDHEN and SYDVKM. The CDR3 region is CASSPLADTYEQYF. CDR3 coding DNA: TGTGCCAGCAGTCCACTAGCGGACACCTACGAGCAGTACTTC.

This sequence joins TRBV9 and TRBJ1-1, with 10 bases that match TRBD1. This CDR3 comprises 15 residues. With V trimmed by 4 bases and J by 6 bases, 9 bases remained unmatched. Germline loops: CDR1 SGDLS, CDR2 YYNGEE. The CDR3 DNA reads TGTGCCAGCAGCCCTGAAACGGACAGGGGGTCTGAAGCTTTCTTT. This translates into CASSPETDRGSEAFF.

This chain connects TRBV3-1 (or the pseudogene TRBV3-2) to TRBJ1-3, with TRBD1 as a possible D gene (6 bases). V was cut by 4 bases and J by 0 bases, with 16 bases left in between. Germline V lookup: CDR1 LGHDT, CDR2 YNNKEL (reference sequence). The length of the CDR3 is 17 residues. The CDR3 reads CASSPTPGQSSGNTIYF. CDR3 DNA: TGTGCCAGCAGCCCAACTCCGGGACAAAGCTCTGGAAACACCATATATTTT.